The 13 T cell receptor beta chains presented below share a single source sample, sequenced in a study of T cells in Graves' hyperthyroidism and ophthalmopathy. Amplification of TCR beta CDR3 regions used RNA as the template. HTBI primers were employed in a first-round RT-PCR of the TCR CDR3. In TCRdb, the multiplex PCR reads were re-called with MiXCR into one record per CDR3 protein. Of 750,000 to 950,000 distinct CDR3 sequences in the sample, roughly 37% are singletons; the top ten hold 8% to 9%. What was sequenced was blood. These receptors came from a man aged 18 to 35 with Graves' hyperthyroidism.

V is TRBV7-2 and J is TRBJ1-6; tentative D call: TRBD1 (5 bases). The germline CDR1 and CDR2 sequences are SGHTA and FQGNSA. With 5 bases removed from V and 17 bases from J, the gap between germline ends came to 19 bases. CDR3 length equals 13 residues. The CDR3 nucleotides read TGTGCCAGCAGCCCACGCTCTGGGGCCAACGTCCACTTT. It translates to CASSPRSGANVHF.

This clonotype appeared a few times. This chain links TRBV4-2 with TRBJ1-2, with D uncertain. Trimming took 4 bases from V and 2 from J, leaving 17 bases between them. The CDR3 is made up of 16 amino acids. Germline loops: CDR1 LGHNA, CDR2 YNFKEQ. CDR3 in DNA: TGTGCCAGCAGCCTGGATCGGCCAGGCCAAAACTATGGCTACACCTTC. Its protein product is CASSLDRPGQNYGYTF.

The chain recombines TRBV9 with TRBJ2-7, with TRBD2 identical over 10 bases. Germline CDR1 and CDR2: SGDLS and YYNGEE. J gave up 3 bases and V 2 bases, and 2 bases lay outside the gene matches. CDR3 length: 14 residues. CDR3 in DNA: TGTGCCAGCAGCGTTGAGCGGGGGGGCTACGAGCAGTACTTC. Protein product: CASSVERGGYEQYF.

This clonotype was counted a few times. V is TRBV19 and J is TRBJ2-5; D is uncertain. This CDR3 region has 15 residues. In germline, CDR1 is LNHDA, CDR2 SQIVND (reference sequence). Deletions cut 7 bases from V and 4 bases from J, with 19 bases between. The CDR3 is CASTVALGDLETQYF. The CDR3 nucleotides read TGTGCCAGTACCGTTGCCCTAGGTGATTTAGAGACCCAGTACTTC. The entire variable domain, with the rest obtained from reference TRBV19 and TRBJ2-5, is as follows: DGGITQSPKYLFRKEGQNVTLSCEQNLNHDAMYWYRQDPGQGLRLIYYSQIVNDFQKGDIAEGYSVSREKKESFPLTVTSAQKNPTAFYLCASTVALGDLETQYFGPGTRLLVL.

This clonotype was detected ten times or more. The chain links TRBV2 to TRBJ1-3, with TRBD1 matching 10 bases. In germline, CDR1 is SNHLY, CDR2 FYNNEI. This CDR3 has 15 residues. Germline trimming cut 9 bases from V and 5 bases from J; bases unmatched to any gene: 10. The CDR3 sequence: CASKTGTGERNTIYF. The CDR3 region has the DNA TGTGCCAGTAAGACCGGGACAGGGGAGCGAAACACCATATATTTT.

The genes are TRBV9 and TRBJ1-3; D gene uncertain. From germline, CDR1 is SGDLS and CDR2 YYNGEE. The CDR3 length is 13 residues. Deletions cut 6 bases from V and 3 bases from J, with 10 bases between. The CDR3 loop reads CASTQTNGNTIYF. The DNA of the CDR3 is TGTGCCAGCACCCAGACAAATGGAAACACCATATATTTT.

CDR3 residues: CASTGGYGNTIYF. In nucleotides, the CDR3 is TGTGCCAGCACCGGGGGATATGGAAACACCATATATTTT. The rearrangement links TRBV7-4 to TRBJ1-3; TRBD1 is a possible D gene (5 bases). V shed 7 bases and J shed 3 bases, with 10 bases lying between them. CDR1 SGHVT and CDR2 SQSDAQ come from the germline V gene. The CDR3 runs 13 residues.

This clonotype was observed a handful of times. This chain links TRBV7-2 with TRBJ2-7; D is perhaps TRBD2 (7 bases). Germline CDR1 is SGHTA and CDR2 is FQGNSA. The CDR3 loop spans 16 amino acids. Trimming shortened V by 5 bases and J by 2 bases, and 19 bases separated the two germline ends. CDR3 DNA sequence: TGTGCCAGCAGCCCCACCGCCGGGGGGCGGGCCTACGAGCAGTACTTC. Residues: CASSPTAGGRAYEQYF.

The V call is TRBV20-1, the J call TRBJ1-4; no clear D. Germline V gene data show CDR1 as DFQATT and CDR2 as SNEGSKA (reference sequence). This CDR3 contains 13 residues. Trimming removed 6 bases from V and 3 bases from J, with 11 bases in between. CDR3 sequence reads: CSAPDGSNEKLFF. The CDR3 DNA sequence: TGCAGTGCACCGGACGGATCTAATGAAAAACTGTTTTTT.

CDR3 loop: CASSYTSSYEQYF. The CDR3 DNA reads TGTGCCAGCAGCTACACTAGCTCCTACGAGCAGTACTTC. The chain recombines TRBV7-9 with TRBJ2-7, with a tentative D call TRBD2 (5 bases). Germline CDR1 reads SEHNR; CDR2 reads FQNEAQ (reference sequence). This CDR3 comprises 13 residues. Trimming pared 4 bases from V and 0 bases from J, leaving 7 bases between.

This clonotype was seen at least ten times. The V and J genes are TRBV15 and TRBJ1-5; maybe TRBD1 (5 bases). The germline CDR1 and CDR2 sequences are LNHNV and YYDKDF (reference sequence). The CDR3 runs 15 residues. V lost 0 bases and J 9 bases, leaving 15 bases between the germline ends. CDR3 in amino acids: CATSRDSQLGPPQHF. CDR3 nucleotides: TGTGCCACCAGCAGAGATTCGCAATTGGGACCGCCCCAGCATTTT.

V is TRBV9 and J is TRBJ2-2, with 9 bases matching TRBD2. V lost 1 base, J lost 4 bases, and 5 bases stayed unmatched. This CDR3 is built from 16 residues. CDR1 and CDR2 (germline): SGDLS, YYNGEE. CDR3 amino acids: CASSVLWRGGTGELFF. The CDR3 DNA reads TGTGCCAGCAGCGTACTTTGGCGGGGGGGCACCGGGGAGCTGTTTTTT.

The rearrangement joins TRBV20-1 to TRBJ1-5; 9 nucleotides match TRBD1. J was trimmed by 7 bases and V by 6 bases; bases with no gene match: 13. Germline CDR1 reads DFQATT; CDR2 reads SNEGSKA (reference sequence). The CDR3 extends over 15 amino acids. CDR3 DNA: TGCAGTGCCGGAGACGTAGGACAGGGGAGGCAGCCCCAGCATTTT. Translating it yields CSAGDVGQGRQPQHF.